A single sample gave rise to the 4 T cell receptor beta chains below, sequenced in a study of T cell repertoires in cytomegalovirus infection. TCRdb processed the reads anew with MiXCR; each CDR3 protein has one entry. The table has around 430,000 distinct CDR3 sequences, about 42% seen once. Their specific antigens are unknown. The sequencing used cultured PBMCs, collected from culture after CMV antigen stimulation. Receptor source: a human donor in good health (CMV status not recorded). Some clones in this sample may be carry-over from other donors' samples.

The rearrangement uses TRBV7-4 and TRBJ2-2; TRBD1 might be the D (6 bases). Germline V CDR1 and CDR2: SGHVT, SQSDAQ. Deletions cut 5 bases from V and 3 bases from J, with 16 bases between. The CDR3 spans 16 residues. Written as DNA, the CDR3 is TGTGCCAGCAGCCCCCCCAGGGGCCCGTACACCGGGGAGCTGTTTTTT. Its protein is CASSPPRGPYTGELFF.

This chain links TRBV10-3 with TRBJ2-1, with a possible D match to TRBD1 (6 bases). The CDR3 loop spans 13 amino acids. V lost 10 bases and J 7 bases, leaving 17 bases between the germline ends. Germline V gene data show CDR1 as ENHRY and CDR2 as SYGVKD. CDR3 region: CATMTGGANEQFF. The CDR3 bases are TGTGCCACCATGACAGGTGGGGCAAATGAGCAGTTCTTC.

The rearrangement links TRBV6-2 or TRBV6-3 to TRBJ2-3, with a tentative D call TRBD1 (5 bases). The CDR3 consists of 16 residues. Germline assignment: CDR1 MNHEY and CDR2 SVGEGT. The V and J ends lost 0 bases and 0 bases respectively, with 10 bases between them. CDR3 DNA sequence: TGTGCCAGCAGTTACTCCTCAGGGATTAGCACAGATACGCAGTATTTT. Translating gives CASSYSSGISTDTQYF.

This clonotype was seen a handful of times. The chain is built from TRBV7-6 and TRBJ2-2; TRBD2 agrees at 7 bases. With 5 bases clipped from V and 8 bases from J, the junction kept 11 bases outside the gene matches. The CDR3 spans 15 residues. Per the germline V gene, CDR1 is SGHVS and CDR2 is FNYEAQ. This CDR3 is CASSSPGRGGGELFF. The CDR3 bases are TGTGCCAGCAGCAGCCCGGGGAGGGGAGGAGGGGAGCTGTTTTTT.